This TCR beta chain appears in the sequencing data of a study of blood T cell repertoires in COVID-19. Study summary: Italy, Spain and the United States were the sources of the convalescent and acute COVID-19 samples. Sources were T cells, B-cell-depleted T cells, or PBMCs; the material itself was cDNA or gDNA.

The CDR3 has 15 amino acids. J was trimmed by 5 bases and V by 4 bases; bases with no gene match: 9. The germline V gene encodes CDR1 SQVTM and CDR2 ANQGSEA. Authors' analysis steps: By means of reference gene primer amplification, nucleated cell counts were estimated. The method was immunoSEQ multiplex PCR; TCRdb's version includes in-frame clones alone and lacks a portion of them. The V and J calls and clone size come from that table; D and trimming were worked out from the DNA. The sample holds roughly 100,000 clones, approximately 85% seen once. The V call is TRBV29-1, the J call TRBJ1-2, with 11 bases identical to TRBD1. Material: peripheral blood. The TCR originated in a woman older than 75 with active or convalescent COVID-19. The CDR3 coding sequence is TGCAGCGTTGGGAAAGGACAGGGGGCGAGATATGGCTACACCTTC. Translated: CSVGKGQGARYGYTF. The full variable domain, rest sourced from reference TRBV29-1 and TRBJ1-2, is SAVISQKPSRDICQRGTSLTIQCQVDSQVTMMFWYRQQPGQSLTLIATANQGSEATYESGFVIDKFPISRPNLTFSTLTVSNMSPEDSSIYLCSVGKGQGARYGYTFGSGTRLTVV.